The TCR beta chain under discussion was sequenced for a study of blood T cell repertoires in COVID-19. The CDR3 runs to 14 residues. The germline V gene has CDR1 MNHEY and CDR2 SVGAGI. Losses at the gene ends were 6 bases for V and 2 bases for J; bases not matched to a gene: 6. As handled by the study authors: By means of reference gene primer amplification, nucleated cell counts were estimated. The table came from immunoSEQ multiplex PCR; TCRdb's copy has only in-frame clones and leaves some out. The DNA gave D and trimming, while V, J and clone size come from that table. The sample holds about 320,000 clones; around nine tenths are singletons and the top ten take approximately 4.1%.

The rearrangement uses TRBV6-5 and TRBJ1-2; 7 bases are shared with TRBD1. This sequence originates from a young woman who had been exposed to COVID-19. The sample was PBMCs or T cells enriched from blood (not recorded which). The CDR3 region is CASRGGVGNYGYTF. DNA for the CDR3: TGTGCCAGCAGAGGGGGCGTAGGAAACTATGGCTACACCTTC.